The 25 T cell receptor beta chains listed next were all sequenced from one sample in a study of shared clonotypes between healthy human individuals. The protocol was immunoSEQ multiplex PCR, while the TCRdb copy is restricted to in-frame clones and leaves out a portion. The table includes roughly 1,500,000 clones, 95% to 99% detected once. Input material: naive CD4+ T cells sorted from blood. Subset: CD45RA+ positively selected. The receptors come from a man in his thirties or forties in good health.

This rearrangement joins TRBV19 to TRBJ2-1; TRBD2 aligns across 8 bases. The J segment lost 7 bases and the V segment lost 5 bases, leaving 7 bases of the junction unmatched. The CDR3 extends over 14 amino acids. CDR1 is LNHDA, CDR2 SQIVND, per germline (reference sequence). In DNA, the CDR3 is TGTGCCAGTAGTTCCGGACTAGCTGAGAATGAGCAGTTCTTC. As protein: CASSSGLAENEQFF. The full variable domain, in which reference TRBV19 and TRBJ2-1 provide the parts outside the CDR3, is DGGITQSPKYLFRKEGQNVTLSCEQNLNHDAMYWYRQDPGQGLRLIYYSQIVNDFQKGDIAEGYSVSREKKESFPLTVTSAQKNPTAFYLCASSSGLAENEQFFGPGTRLTVL.

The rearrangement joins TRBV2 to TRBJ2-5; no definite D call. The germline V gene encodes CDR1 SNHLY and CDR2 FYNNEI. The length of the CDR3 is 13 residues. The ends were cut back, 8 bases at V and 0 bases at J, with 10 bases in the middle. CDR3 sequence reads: CASGWYDQETQYF. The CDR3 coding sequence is TGTGCCAGCGGATGGTATGACCAAGAGACCCAGTACTTC.

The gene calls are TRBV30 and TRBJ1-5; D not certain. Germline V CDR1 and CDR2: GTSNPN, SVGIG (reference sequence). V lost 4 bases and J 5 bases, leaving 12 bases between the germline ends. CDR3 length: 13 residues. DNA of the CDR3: TGTGCCTGGAATCGGGGTCTCGATCAGCCCCAGCATTTT. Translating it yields CAWNRGLDQPQHF. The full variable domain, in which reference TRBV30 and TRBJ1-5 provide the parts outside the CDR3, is SQTIHQWPATLVQPVGSPLSLECTVEGTSNPNLYWYRQAAGRGLQLLFYSVGIGQISSEVPQNLSASRPQDRQFILSSKKLLLSDSGFYLCAWNRGLDQPQHFGDGTRLSIL.

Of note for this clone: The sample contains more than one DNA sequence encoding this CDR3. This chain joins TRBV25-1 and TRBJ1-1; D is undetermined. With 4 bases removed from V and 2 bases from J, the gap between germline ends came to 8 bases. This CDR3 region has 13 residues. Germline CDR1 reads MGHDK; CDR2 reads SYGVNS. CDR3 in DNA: TGTGCCAGCAGTGTAAAGGGAAACACTGAAGCTTTCTTT. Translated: CASSVKGNTEAFF.

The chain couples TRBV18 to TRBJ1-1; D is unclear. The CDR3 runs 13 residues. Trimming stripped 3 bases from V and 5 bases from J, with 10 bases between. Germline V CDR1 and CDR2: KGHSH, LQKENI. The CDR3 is CASSPDGWTEAFF. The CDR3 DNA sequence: TGTGCCAGCTCACCGGACGGGTGGACTGAAGCTTTCTTT.

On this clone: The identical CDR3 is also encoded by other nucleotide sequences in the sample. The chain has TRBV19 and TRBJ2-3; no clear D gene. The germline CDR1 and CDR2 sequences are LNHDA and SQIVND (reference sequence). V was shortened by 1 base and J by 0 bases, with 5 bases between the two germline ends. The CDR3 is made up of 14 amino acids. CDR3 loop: CASSIVGSTDTQYF. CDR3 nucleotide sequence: TGTGCCAGTAGTATAGTGGGGAGCACAGATACGCAGTATTTT.

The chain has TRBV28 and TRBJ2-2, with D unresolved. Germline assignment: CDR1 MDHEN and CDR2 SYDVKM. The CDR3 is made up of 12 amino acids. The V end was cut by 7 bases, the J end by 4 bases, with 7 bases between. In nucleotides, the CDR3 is TGTGCCAGCAACTTAATCACCGGGGAGCTGTTTTTT. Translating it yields CASNLITGELFF.

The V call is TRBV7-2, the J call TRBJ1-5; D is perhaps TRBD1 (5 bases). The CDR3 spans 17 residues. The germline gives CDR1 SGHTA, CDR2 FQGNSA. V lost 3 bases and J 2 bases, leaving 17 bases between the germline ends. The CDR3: CASSFTGGPGGNQPQHF. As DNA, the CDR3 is TGTGCCAGCAGCTTTACAGGTGGCCCTGGGGGCAATCAGCCCCAGCATTTT.

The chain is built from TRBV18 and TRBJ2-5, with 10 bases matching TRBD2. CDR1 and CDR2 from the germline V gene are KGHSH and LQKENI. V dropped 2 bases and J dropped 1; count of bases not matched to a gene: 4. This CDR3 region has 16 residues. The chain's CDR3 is CASSPTSGGVQETQYF. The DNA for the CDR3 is TGTGCCAGCTCACCAACGAGCGGGGGGGTCCAAGAGACCCAGTACTTC.

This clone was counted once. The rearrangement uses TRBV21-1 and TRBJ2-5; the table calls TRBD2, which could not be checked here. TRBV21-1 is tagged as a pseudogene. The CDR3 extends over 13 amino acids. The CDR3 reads CASRAGEDETQYF. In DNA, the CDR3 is TGTGCCAGCCGCGCCGGGGAGGATGAGACCCAGTACTTC.

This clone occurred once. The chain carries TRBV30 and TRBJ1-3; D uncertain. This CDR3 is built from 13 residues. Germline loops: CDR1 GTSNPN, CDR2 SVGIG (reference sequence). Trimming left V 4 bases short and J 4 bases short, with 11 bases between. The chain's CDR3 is CAWTKALGNTIYF. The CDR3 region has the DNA TGTGCCTGGACTAAGGCTCTGGGAAACACCATATATTTT.

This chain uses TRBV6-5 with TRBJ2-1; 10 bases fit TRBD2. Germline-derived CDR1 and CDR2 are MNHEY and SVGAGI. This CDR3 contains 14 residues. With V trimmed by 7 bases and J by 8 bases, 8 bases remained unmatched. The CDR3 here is CASTGLAGAYEQFF. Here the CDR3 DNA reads TGTGCCAGCACCGGGCTAGCGGGAGCATATGAGCAGTTCTTC.

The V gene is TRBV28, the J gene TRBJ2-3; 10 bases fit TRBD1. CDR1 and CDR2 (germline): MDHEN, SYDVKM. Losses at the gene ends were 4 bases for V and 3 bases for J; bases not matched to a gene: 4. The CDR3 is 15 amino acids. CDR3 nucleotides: TGTGCCAGCAGTTACCCGGGACAGGGGACAGATACGCAGTATTTT. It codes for CASSYPGQGTDTQYF.

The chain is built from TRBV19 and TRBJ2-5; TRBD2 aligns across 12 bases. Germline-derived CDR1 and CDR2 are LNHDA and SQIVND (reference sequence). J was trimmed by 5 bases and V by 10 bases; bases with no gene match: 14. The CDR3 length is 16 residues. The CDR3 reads CATPTSGSFRRETQYF. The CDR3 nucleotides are TGTGCCACCCCGACTAGCGGGAGCTTCCGAAGGGAGACCCAGTACTTC. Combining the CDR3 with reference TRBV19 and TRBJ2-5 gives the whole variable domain DGGITQSPKYLFRKEGQNVTLSCEQNLNHDAMYWYRQDPGQGLRLIYYSQIVNDFQKGDIAEGYSVSREKKESFPLTVTSAQKNPTAFYLCATPTSGSFRRETQYFGPGTRLLVL.

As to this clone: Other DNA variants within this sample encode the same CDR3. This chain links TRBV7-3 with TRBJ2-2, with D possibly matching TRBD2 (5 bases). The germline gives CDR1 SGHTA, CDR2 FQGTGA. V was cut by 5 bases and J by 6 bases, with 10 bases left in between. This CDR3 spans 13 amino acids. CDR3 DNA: TGTGCCAGCAGCCCCCGGGAAGCCGGGGAGCTGTTTTTT. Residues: CASSPREAGELFF.

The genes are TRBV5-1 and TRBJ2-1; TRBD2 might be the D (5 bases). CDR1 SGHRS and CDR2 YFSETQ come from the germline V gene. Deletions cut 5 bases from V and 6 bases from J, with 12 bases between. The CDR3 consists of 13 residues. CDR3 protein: CASSTGSGNEQFF. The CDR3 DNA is TGCGCCAGCAGTACGGGATCGGGCAATGAGCAGTTCTTC.

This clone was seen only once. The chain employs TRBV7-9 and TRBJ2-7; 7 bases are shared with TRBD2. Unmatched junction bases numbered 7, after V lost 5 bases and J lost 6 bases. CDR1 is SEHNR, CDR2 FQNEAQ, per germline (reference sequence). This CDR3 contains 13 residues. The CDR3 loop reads CASSPEGGVEQYF. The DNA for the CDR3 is TGTGCCAGCAGCCCCGAGGGAGGGGTCGAGCAGTACTTC.

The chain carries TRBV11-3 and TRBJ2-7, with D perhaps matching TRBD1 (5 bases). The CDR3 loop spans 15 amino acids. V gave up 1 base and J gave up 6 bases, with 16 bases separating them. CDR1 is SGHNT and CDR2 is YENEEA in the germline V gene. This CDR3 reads CASSLGTSRSAEQYF. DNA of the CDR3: TGTGCCAGCAGCTTAGGGACATCCCGATCTGCCGAGCAGTACTTC.

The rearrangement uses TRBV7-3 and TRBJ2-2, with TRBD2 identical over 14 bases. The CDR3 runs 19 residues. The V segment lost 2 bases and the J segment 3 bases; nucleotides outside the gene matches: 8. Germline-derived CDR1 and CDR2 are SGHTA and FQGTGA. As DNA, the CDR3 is TGTGCCAGCAGCTTACTAGTTCCGGGACTAGCGGGAGACACCGGGGAGCTGTTTTTT. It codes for CASSLLVPGLAGDTGELFF.

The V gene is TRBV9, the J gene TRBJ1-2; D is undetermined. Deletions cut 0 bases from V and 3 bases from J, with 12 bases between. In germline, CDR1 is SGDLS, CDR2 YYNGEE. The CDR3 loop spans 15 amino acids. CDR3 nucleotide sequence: TGTGCCAGCAGCGTAGCAAGGACCCAAGACTATGGCTACACCTTC. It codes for CASSVARTQDYGYTF.

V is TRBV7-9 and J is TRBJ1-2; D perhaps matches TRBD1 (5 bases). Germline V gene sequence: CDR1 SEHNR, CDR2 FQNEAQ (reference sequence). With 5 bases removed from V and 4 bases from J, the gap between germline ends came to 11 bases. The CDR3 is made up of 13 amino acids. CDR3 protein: CASSQGPFYGYTF. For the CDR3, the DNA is TGTGCCAGCAGCCAGGGACCGTTCTATGGCTACACCTTC. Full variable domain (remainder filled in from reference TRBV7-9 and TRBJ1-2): DTGVSQNPRHKITKRGQNVTFRCDPISEHNRLYWYRQTLGQGPEFLTYFQNEAQLEKSRLLSDRFSAERPKGSFSTLEIQRTEQGDSAMYLCASSQGPFYGYTFGSGTRLTVV.

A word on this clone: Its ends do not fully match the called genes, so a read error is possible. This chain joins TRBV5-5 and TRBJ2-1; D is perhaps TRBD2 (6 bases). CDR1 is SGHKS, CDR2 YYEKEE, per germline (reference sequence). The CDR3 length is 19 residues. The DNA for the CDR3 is TGTGCCAGCAGCTTGACGTTTGGGGTTCGAGGGAGGTCCTTCAATGAGCAGTTCTTC. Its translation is CASSLTFGVRGRSFNEQFF. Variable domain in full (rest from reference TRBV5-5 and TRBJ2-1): DAGVTQSPTHLIKTRGQQVTLRCSPISGHKSVSWYQQVLGQGPQFIFQYYEKEERGRGNFPDRFSARQFPNYSSELNVNALLLGDSALYLCASSLTFGVRGRSFNEQFFGPGTRLTVL.

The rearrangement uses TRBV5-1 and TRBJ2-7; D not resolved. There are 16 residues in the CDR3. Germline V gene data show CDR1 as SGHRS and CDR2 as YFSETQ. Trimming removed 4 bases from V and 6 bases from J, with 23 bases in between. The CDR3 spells CASSPTSSFFFGEQYF. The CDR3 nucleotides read TGCGCCAGCAGCCCCACCTCATCGTTCTTTTTTGGCGAGCAGTACTTC.

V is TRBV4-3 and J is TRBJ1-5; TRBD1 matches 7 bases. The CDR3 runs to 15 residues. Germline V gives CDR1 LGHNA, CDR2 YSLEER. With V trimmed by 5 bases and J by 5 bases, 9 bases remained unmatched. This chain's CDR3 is CASSKHRGDHQPQHF. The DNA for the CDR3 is TGCGCCAGCAGCAAACACAGGGGTGATCATCAGCCCCAGCATTTT.

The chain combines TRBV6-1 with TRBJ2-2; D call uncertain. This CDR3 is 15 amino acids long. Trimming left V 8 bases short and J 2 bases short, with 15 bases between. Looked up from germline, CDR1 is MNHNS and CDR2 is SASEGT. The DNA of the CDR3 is TGTGCCAGCGCCCTACACATGACAAACACCGGGGAGCTGTTTTTT. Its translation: CASALHMTNTGELFF.